The sequence of this T cell receptor beta chain was determined in a study of identical twins. General study findings and limits: Part of the zero-insertion signal could reflect confounding by invariant MAIT and iNKT cells. The degree of excess twin sharing was weaker in beta out-of-frame sequences.

This CDR3 has 14 amino acids. Germline loops: CDR1 SGHRS, CDR2 YFSETQ. J was trimmed by 6 bases and V by 4 bases; bases with no gene match: 7. This clonotype was detected many times. Antigen unknown. Via MiXCR, TCRdb re-called the 5' RACE reads, giving one row per CDR3 protein. The data contain approximately 600,000 distinct CDR3 sequences, 9.6% of them singletons. The sample also formed part of further work on yellow fever vaccine responses in identical twins.

The V call is TRBV5-1, the J call TRBJ2-7; 10 bases match TRBD2. The sample taken for sequencing was PBMCs. The source is a young woman in good health. The CDR3 region is CASSASGSSGEQYF. The CDR3 DNA is TGCGCCAGCAGCGCTAGCGGGAGCTCAGGCGAGCAGTACTTC.